These T cell receptor beta chains were read from a single sample in a study of PD-1 blockade in classical Hodgkin lymphoma. Measured with immunoSEQ multiplex PCR; TCRdb has only the in-frame clones, and not every one. The table includes approximately 10,000 clones, 80% to 90% detected once. The sample was CD8+ T cells from blood. The source is a human donor with classical Hodgkin lymphoma. CDR3s include the opening cysteine and the closing phenylalanine or tryptophan. The D gene is left open where the match is weak. Only some rows state a clone size, as once, few, many or a class for expanded clones.

>NA|TRBV5-1|NA|TRBJ2-5
TGCGCCAGCAGCTTGGCTAGGTGGGGGCAAGCGACCCAGTACTTC
CASSLARWGQATQYF
>NA|TRBV15|NA|TRBJ1-4
TGTGCCACCAGCAGAGGAGGGACCACTAATGAAAAACTGTTTTTT
CATSRGGTTNEKLFF
>NA|TRBV9|TRBD2|TRBJ2-7
TGTGCCAGCAGCGTCGCGGGGGGGCCAGGAAACGAGCAGTACTTC
CASSVAGGPGNEQYF
>NA|TRBV4-3|NA|TRBJ2-2
TGCGCCAGCAGCCAAGAGCGTAGGCTAACCGGGGAGCTGTTTTTT
CASSQERRLTGELFF
>once|TRBV18|TRBD1|TRBJ2-1
TGTGCCAGCTCACCACCAAGTGTTTTCGTCGTCGACAGGGCCTTACACAATGAGCAGTTCTTC
CASSPPSVFVVDRALHNEQFF
>NA|TRBV29-1|NA|TRBJ2-7
TGCAGCGTTTCAACAGGGCAGTCCTACGAGCAGTACTTC
CSVSTGQSYEQYF
>NA|TRBV13|NA|TRBJ2-3
TGTGCCAGCAGCTTACGCGCATACGTTGATGGGACAATCCGCACAGATACGCAGTATTTT
CASSLRAYVDGTIRTDTQYF
>NA|TRBV7-3|NA|TRBJ2-7
TGTGCCAGCAGCTACCAACAGGGCTACGAGCAGTACTTC
CASSYQQGYEQYF
>NA|TRBV11-2|TRBD1|TRBJ2-2
TGTGCCAGCAGGGGGAATCGACAGGGGGACACCGGGGAGCTGTTTTTT
CASRGNRQGDTGELFF
>NA|TRBV4-2|NA|TRBJ1-1
TGTGCCAGCAGCCAAGTGCTCCAGGGCCCCATGAACACTGAAGCTTTCTTT
CASSQVLQGPMNTEAFF
>NA|TRBV5-1|NA|TRBJ1-1
TGCGCCAGCAGCTTGGTGGGGGGCGGACTAGTCTTCGCTGAAGCTTTCTTT
CASSLVGGGLVFAEAFF
>NA|TRBV5-4|TRBD1|TRBJ2-7
TGTGCCAGCAGCTCGAGACAGGGGTACTACGAGCAGTACTTC
CASSSRQGYYEQYF
>NA|TRBV6-6|TRBD1|TRBJ2-7
TGTGCCAGCAGTTACACGACAGGGGTCCCCTACGAGCAGTACTTC
CASSYTTGVPYEQYF
>NA|TRBV4-1|NA|TRBJ2-3
TGCGCCAGCAGCCAGATGGACGGAGGATACACAGATACGCAGTATTTT
CASSQMDGGYTDTQYF
>NA|TRBV27|NA|TRBJ1-2
TGTGCCAGCAGTTTTAGGGCTAACTATGGCTACACCTTC
CASSFRANYGYTF
>NA|TRBV2|TRBD1|TRBJ1-1
TGTGCCAGCAGGACCGGGACAGGGGGCTTTCGGATGAACACTGAAGCTTTCTTT
CASRTGTGGFRMNTEAFF
>NA|TRBV7-9|NA|TRBJ2-3
TGTGCCAGCAGCTTAGCCCACACAGATACGCAGTATTTT
CASSLAHTDTQYF
>NA|TRBV11-2|NA|TRBJ2-7
TGTGCCAGCAGCTCCCCCTTTGACAGCCCCTACGAGCAGTACTTC
CASSSPFDSPYEQYF
>NA|TRBV9|TRBD2|TRBJ2-6
TGTGCCAGCAGCCCCAGGACTAGCGGGGTAAGGAGGGCCAACGTCCTGACTTTC
CASSPRTSGVRRANVLTF
>once|TRBV29-1|NA|TRBJ2-1
TGCAGCGTTAGGGGGTTTTCCTACAATGAGCAGTTCTTC
CSVRGFSYNEQFF
>NA|TRBV7-6|TRBD2|TRBJ2-3
TGTGCCAGCAGCTTTTCGGGGGGGGAGGGAGATACGCAGTATTTT
CASSFSGGEGDTQYF
>NA|TRBV6-5|TRBD2|TRBJ2-5
TGTGCCAGCAGTCAGCCGACTAGCGGCCAAGAGACCCAGTACTTC
CASSQPTSGQETQYF
>NA|TRBV7-9|NA|TRBJ1-2
TGTGCCAGCAGCCCCGAGCGGCCCAGTGATGGCTACACCTTC
CASSPERPSDGYTF
>NA|TRBV19|NA|TRBJ1-2
TGTGCCAGTAGTTTCCAGGGCAACTATGGCTACACCTTC
CASSFQGNYGYTF
>NA|TRBV7-8|TRBD2|TRBJ2-4
TGTGCCAGCAGCTTCCTAGCGGGGTTACTAGCCAAAAACATTCAGTACTTC
CASSFLAGLLAKNIQYF
>NA|TRBV19|NA|TRBJ1-5
TGTGCCAGTAGTATAGGCTCACCCGTATACGGCAATCAGCCCCAGCATTTT
CASSIGSPVYGNQPQHF
>NA|TRBV2|NA|TRBJ2-7
TGTGCCAGCAGCGGCAGATCCTACGAGCAGTACTTC
CASSGRSYEQYF
>few|TRBV2|NA|TRBJ1-2
TGTGCCAGCAGTCCCTATACAACACCTAACTATGGCTACACCTTC
CASSPYTTPNYGYTF
>NA|TRBV7-9|NA|TRBJ2-7
TGTGCCAGCAGCTTAGTCCAACCCCCAAACGAGCAGTACTTC
CASSLVQPPNEQYF
>NA|TRBV5-6|TRBD1|TRBJ1-3
TGTGCCAGCAGCTTAGGACAGGGGCTAAACACCATATATTTT
CASSLGQGLNTIYF
>NA|TRBV5-1|NA|TRBJ2-7
TGCGCCAGCAGCTTCACAGGGAGGTCCTACGAGCAGTACTTC
CASSFTGRSYEQYF
>NA|TRBV28|NA|TRBJ1-1
TGTGCCAGCAGTTTAGGACGGAGACTGAACACTGAAGCTTTCTTT
CASSLGRRLNTEAFF
>once|TRBV5-6|NA|TRBJ1-1
TGTGCCAGCAGCTTTGAGACGGCAGTCGGCACTGAAGCTTTCTTT
CASSFETAVGTEAFF
>NA|TRBV27|NA|TRBJ1-5
TGTGCCAGCAGTTTAAGGGGCCTCCAGGAGATCAATCAGCCCCAGCATTTT
CASSLRGLQEINQPQHF
>once|TRBV29-1|NA|TRBJ2-5
TGCAGCGTTGGGACCCAGTACTTC
CSVGTQYF
>NA|TRBV4-1|NA|TRBJ2-2
TGCGCCAGCAGCCAAGTGGCCTTGGGGGGCAACACCGGGGAGCTGTTTTTT
CASSQVALGGNTGELFF
>few|TRBV7-8|TRBD1|TRBJ1-6
TGTGCCAGCAGCTTAGGACAGGGAGTTTCACCCCTCCACTTT
CASSLGQGVSPLHF
>few|TRBV11-3|NA|TRBJ2-1
TGTGCCAGCAGCTTGGGGGGATTGAACAATGAGCAGTTCTTC
CASSLGGLNNEQFF
>NA|TRBV10-2|TRBD1|TRBJ2-2
TGCGCCAGCAGTGAGTTTTCCCGGGACAGGGGGACCACCGGGGAGCTGTTTTTT
CASSEFSRDRGTTGELFF
>NA|TRBV4-1|TRBD1|TRBJ2-5
TGCGCCAGCAGCCAACAAGACAGGGGAGAGACCCAGTACTTC
CASSQQDRGETQYF